Sequencing of this T cell receptor beta chain was carried out in a study of shared clonotypes between healthy human individuals. The CDR3 contains 14 residues. V was trimmed by 0 bases and J by 1 base, leaving 8 bases between them. CDR1 and CDR2 from the germline V gene are SGDLS and YYNGEE. Concerning this clone itself: This sample includes further DNA sequences coding for the same CDR3.

The sorted-subset replicate PCRs were given 150 to 250 ng DNA, which is some 29,000 T cell genomes. In the study's own analysis: Filtering differed for immunoSEQ, which gave only junction sequences without quality scores. Profiling relied on immunoSEQ multiplex PCR, and the TCRdb table lists in-frame clones only, not all of them. V and J calls and clone size are those listed in that table; D and trimming were worked out from the DNA. The sample carries about 1.5 million clones, approximately 98% recorded once. The chain joins TRBV9 to TRBJ2-7, with D possibly matching TRBD2 (5 bases). The receptor comes from a man between 25 and 39 years old in good health. Sample: naive CD4+ T cells sorted from blood. Subset reported: CD45RA+ positively selected. The CDR3 bases are TGTGCCAGCAGCGTAGGTAGCGCGTCCTACGAGCAGTACTTC. Translation: CASSVGSASYEQYF.